This TCR beta chain was captured by sequencing in a study of blood T cells in healthy people across ages. As regards this clonotype: Its target is unknown.

Healthy Caucasian individuals from Russia aged about 6 to 90 were enrolled as donors. A second PCR, run for roughly 7 to 11 cycles, used a sample-barcoded 5' primer plus a J-beta primer mix. A template-switch adaptor with 12 random nucleotides tagged each cDNA molecule. Each CDR3 protein gets one entry after TCRdb re-called the 5' RACE reads with MiXCR. The data contain 1.8 million or so distinct CDR3 sequences, approximately 39% of them singletons. Study findings and constraints: Older age went with lower TCR beta diversity per million T cells, in a roughly linear way. When set beside aged donors, long-lived donors presented more naive CD4+ cells and higher diversity.

In germline, CDR1 is SGHRS, CDR2 YFSETQ. CDR3 length: 14 residues. Trimming took off 1 base at V and 5 bases at J, with 12 bases between the two ends. This TCR was recovered from a human donor in good health. Sequences were obtained from blood. This sequence joins TRBV5-1 and TRBJ2-5; the D gene is possibly TRBD1 (5 bases). The CDR3 region has the DNA TGCGCCAGCAGCTTGAGCAGGGCTGGGGAGACCCAGTACTTC. Its translation is CASSLSRAGETQYF.